The 28 T cell receptor beta chains listed next were all sequenced from one sample in a study of cytomegalovirus exposure and HLA in healthy donors. The repertoire was sequenced with immunoSEQ multiplex PCR; TCRdb's copy has only in-frame clones and lacks some. The sample shows roughly 120,000 clones, approximately 88% of them seen only once. Specimen: PBMCs. These receptors were obtained from a woman in her 30s in good health and CMV-seropositive.

This chain connects TRBV27 to TRBJ1-6; TRBD1 matches at 7 bases. The length of the CDR3 is 14 residues. Germline CDR1 MNHEY, CDR2 SMNVEV (reference sequence). Trimming took 2 bases from V and 9 from J; bases not matched to a gene: 4. CDR3 region: CASSLGGQTSPLHF. The CDR3 DNA reads as TGTGCCAGCAGTTTAGGGGGACAGACTTCACCCCTCCACTTT.

This clone has more than one count but fewer than ten. This rearrangement joins TRBV7-9 to TRBJ2-5, with 8 nucleotides matching TRBD2. Looked up from germline, CDR1 is SEHNR and CDR2 is FQNEAQ (reference sequence). With 2 bases clipped from V and 4 bases from J, the junction kept 12 bases outside the gene matches. The CDR3 runs 17 residues. The CDR3 coding sequence is TGTGCCAGCAGCTTAATAGGCCGGGGACTAGAAGTAGAGACCCAGTACTTC. Protein: CASSLIGRGLEVETQYF.

This clone has only one observation. The chain joins TRBV5-1 to TRBJ2-3, with no clear D. The CDR3 covers 14 residues. Deletions cut 0 bases from V and 2 bases from J, with 7 bases between. Germline CDR1 is SGHRS and CDR2 is YFSETQ. As DNA, the CDR3 is TGCGCCAGCAGCTTGGTACAGTTCACAGATACGCAGTATTTT. Translated: CASSLVQFTDTQYF.

The chain has TRBV4-2 and TRBJ2-3, with 8 bases identical to TRBD2. CDR1 is LGHNA and CDR2 is YNFKEQ in the germline V gene. The CDR3 extends over 16 amino acids. With V trimmed by 4 bases and J by 2 bases, 8 bases remained unmatched. CDR3: CASSPLGTRATDTQYF. The CDR3 nucleotides read TGTGCCAGCAGCCCTCTCGGGACTAGAGCCACAGATACGCAGTATTTT.

The chain joins TRBV5-1 to TRBJ2-4, with 7 bases aligning to TRBD2. The CDR3 extends over 16 amino acids. V shed 4 bases, J shed 3 bases, and the junction held 10 bases outside the gene matches. In germline, CDR1 is SGHRS, CDR2 YFSETQ. The CDR3 reads CASSPGLGDDKNIQYF. The DNA of the CDR3 is TGCGCCAGCAGCCCCGGACTAGGCGACGACAAAAACATTCAGTACTTC.

V usage is TRBV15 and J usage is TRBJ2-1; 7 bases map to TRBD2. Germline CDR1 reads LNHNV; CDR2 reads YYDKDF (reference sequence). V shed 0 bases and J 0 bases; nucleotides not matched to a gene: 17. This CDR3 contains 21 residues. Here the CDR3 reads CATSRDHPGLMVRSSYNEQFF. The CDR3, as DNA: TGTGCCACCAGCAGAGATCACCCGGGACTAATGGTTCGCAGCTCCTACAATGAGCAGTTCTTC.

The chain uses TRBV13 and TRBJ2-1, with 14 bases aligning to TRBD2. This CDR3 is 15 amino acids long. Germline assignment: CDR1 PRHDT and CDR2 FYEKMQ (reference sequence). Trimming cost V 5 bases and J 8 bases; bases outside gene matches: 5. The CDR3 reads CASSPRLAGGDEQFF. In nucleotides, the CDR3 is TGTGCCAGCAGCCCCCGACTAGCGGGGGGGGATGAGCAGTTCTTC.

In this sample, this clone turned up once. The V and J genes are TRBV7-3 and TRBJ2-5; a weak D match, TRBD1 (5 bases). V lost 3 bases, J lost 2 bases, and 7 bases lay in between. CDR1 and CDR2 from the germline V gene are SGHTA and FQGTGA. This CDR3 contains 13 residues. The CDR3 protein is CASSFGAQETQYF. The CDR3 region has the DNA TGTGCCAGCAGCTTTGGGGCTCAAGAGACCCAGTACTTC.

The V and J genes are TRBV5-1 and TRBJ2-1; 7 positions agree with TRBD1. Germline V gene data show CDR1 as SGHRS and CDR2 as YFSETQ. The junction had 1 base not matched to a gene; V was cut back by 1 base and J by 0 bases. This CDR3 spans 15 amino acids. DNA of the CDR3: TGCGCCAGCAGCTTGCAGGGGGACTCCTACAATGAGCAGTTCTTC. Encoded protein: CASSLQGDSYNEQFF.

This chain links TRBV28 with TRBJ1-3; the D gene is possibly TRBD1 (6 bases). The CDR3 contains 15 residues. The V gene lost 6 bases and the J gene lost 0 bases, with 12 bases spanning the gap. Germline values: CDR1 MDHEN, CDR2 SYDVKM. The CDR3 bases are TGTGCCAGCAGACTTACACAGGGCTCTGGAAACACCATATATTTT. This translates into CASRLTQGSGNTIYF.

The chain has TRBV4-3 and TRBJ2-1; 7 bases agree with TRBD2. The length of the CDR3 is 16 residues. Looked up from germline, CDR1 is LGHNA and CDR2 is YSLEER. Trimming at V came to 0 bases and at J to 1 base, leaving 3 bases not matched to a gene. The CDR3 here is CASSQDGGGSYNEQFF. CDR3 in DNA: TGCGCCAGCAGCCAAGATGGGGGGGGATCCTACAATGAGCAGTTCTTC.

In this sample, this clone turned up a few times. The chain carries TRBV6-8 and TRBJ2-3; TRBD2 might be the D (5 bases). Per the germline V gene, CDR1 is MNHGY and CDR2 is SAAAGT. The germline V and J ends were trimmed by 2 bases and 1 base, with 13 bases remaining between them. CDR3 size: 16 residues. The CDR3: CASSYPGRRGTDTQYF. CDR3 bases: TGTGCCAGCAGTTACCCCGGTAGGCGGGGCACAGATACGCAGTATTTT.

Only one count was recorded for this clone. V is TRBV28 and J is TRBJ2-3; D uncertain. The germline V gene has CDR1 MDHEN and CDR2 SYDVKM. The CDR3 sequence is 11 residues long. The V end was cut by 5 bases, the J end by 6 bases, with 6 bases between. Here the CDR3 reads CASSIMDTQYF. The CDR3 DNA reads TGTGCCAGCAGTATTATGGATACGCAGTATTTT.

The table lists this clone with a count of one. The V and J genes are TRBV9 and TRBJ1-1, with D maybe TRBD1 (5 bases). In germline, CDR1 is SGDLS, CDR2 YYNGEE. V shed 2 bases and J shed 8 bases, with 10 bases lying between them. This CDR3 is 12 amino acids long. The CDR3, as DNA: TGTGCCAGCAGCGTTATCGGGGGGGAAGCTTTCTTT. It specifies CASSVIGGEAFF.

The rearrangement joins TRBV6-1 to TRBJ2-1; 7 positions match TRBD2. CDR3 size: 13 residues. J gave up 5 bases and V 3 bases, and 1 base lay outside the gene matches. Germline loops: CDR1 MNHNS, CDR2 SASEGT. CDR3 bases: TGTGCCAGCAGTGACGGGACTAACAATGAGCAGTTCTTC. It specifies CASSDGTNNEQFF.

The V call is TRBV9, the J call TRBJ2-5, with D possibly TRBD2 on 6 matching bases. The CDR3 runs 14 residues. The germline V gene encodes CDR1 SGDLS and CDR2 YYNGEE. V lost 0 bases, J lost 4 bases, and 10 bases lay in between. DNA of the CDR3: TGTGCCAGCAGCGTAGATCCCGGGGGAGAGACCCAGTACTTC. This translates into CASSVDPGGETQYF.

This clone came up once. In DNA, the CDR3 is TGTGCCACCAGCAGAGGCGAGAACACTGAAGCTTTCTTT. Its translation: CATSRGENTEAFF. This chain links TRBV15 with TRBJ1-1; the D is unclear. Deletions cut 1 base from V and 1 base from J, with 4 bases between. Germline CDR1 is LNHNV and CDR2 is YYDKDF (reference sequence). CDR3 length: 13 amino acids. Full variable domain (rest looked up from reference TRBV15 and TRBJ1-1): DAMVIQNPRYQVTQFGKPVTLSCSQTLNHNVMYWYQQKSSQAPKLLFHYYDKDFNNEADTPDNFQSRRPNTSFCFLDIRSPGLGDTAMYLCATSRGENTEAFFGQGTRLTVV.

This chain uses TRBV6-1 with TRBJ1-2; unclear D gene. The length of the CDR3 is 16 residues. V lost 1 base and J 0 bases, leaving 12 bases between the germline ends. In germline, CDR1 is MNHNS, CDR2 SASEGT. The CDR3 here is CASSEGTSNANYGYTF. CDR3 coding DNA: TGTGCCAGCAGTGAAGGGACTTCCAATGCTAACTATGGCTACACCTTC.

The CDR3 loop is CASSTDRDLSGGNQPQHF. As DNA, the CDR3 is TGTGCCAGCAGCACGGACAGGGACCTCTCCGGGGGCAATCAGCCCCAGCATTTT. The rearrangement joins TRBV28 to TRBJ1-5, with 8 bases aligning to TRBD1. J gave up 2 bases and V 6 bases, and 15 bases lay outside the gene matches. The V gene's germline CDR1 is MDHEN and CDR2 SYDVKM. This CDR3 region has 18 residues.

The J gene is TRBJ2-1, the V gene TRBV14; 10 bases map to TRBD2. V shed 3 bases, J shed 7 bases, and the junction held 12 bases outside the gene matches. This CDR3 contains 17 residues. Germline CDR1 SGHDN, CDR2 FVKESK. CDR3 residues: CASSHPLLAGDSNEQFF. The CDR3 DNA follows: TGTGCCAGCAGCCACCCTCTCCTAGCGGGAGATTCGAATGAGCAGTTCTTC.

V usage is TRBV15 and J usage is TRBJ1-2; 9 positions match TRBD1. The CDR3 has 18 residues. With 0 bases clipped from V and 4 bases from J, the junction kept 12 bases outside the gene matches. The V gene's germline CDR1 is LNHNV and CDR2 YYDKDF (reference sequence). The CDR3 is CATSRDVWEGTGSYGYTF. DNA of the CDR3: TGTGCCACCAGCAGAGATGTGTGGGAGGGGACAGGGTCCTATGGCTACACCTTC.

The chain has TRBV2 and TRBJ2-3, with TRBD1 identical over 11 bases. Unmatched junction bases numbered 4, after V lost 4 bases and J lost 4 bases. The CDR3 spans 15 residues. The V gene's germline CDR1 is SNHLY and CDR2 FYNNEI. CDR3 sequence: CASSVAGQGADTQYF. Here the CDR3 DNA reads TGTGCCAGCAGTGTTGCGGGACAGGGGGCAGATACGCAGTATTTT.

This chain connects TRBV30 to TRBJ1-2, with TRBD1 as a possible D gene (6 bases). CDR3 size: 12 residues. Germline V gene sequence: CDR1 GTSNPN, CDR2 SVGIG (reference sequence). V was trimmed by 7 bases and J by 8 bases, leaving 17 bases between them. The CDR3 loop is CAYRVAKGGYTF. CDR3 DNA sequence: TGTGCCTACAGGGTAGCCAAGGGAGGCTACACCTTC.

V and J are TRBV28 and TRBJ2-6, with unresolved D. The germline gives CDR1 MDHEN, CDR2 SYDVKM. The V and J ends lost 6 bases and 2 bases respectively, with 17 bases between them. The CDR3 contains 17 residues. The CDR3 sequence: CASSLPLRIAGANVLTF. The CDR3 coding sequence is TGTGCCAGCAGCCTTCCACTCAGGATCGCTGGGGCCAACGTCCTGACTTTC.

The chain is built from TRBV15 and TRBJ2-3, with 13 bases fitting TRBD2. With V trimmed by 3 bases and J by 4 bases, 10 bases remained unmatched. Germline values: CDR1 LNHNV, CDR2 YYDKDF (reference sequence). CDR3 length: 18 amino acids. The CDR3: CATSRGRGTSGKSDTQYF. In nucleotides, the CDR3 is TGTGCCACCAGCAGGGGACGGGGGACTAGCGGGAAATCAGATACGCAGTATTTT.

This clone was recorded at least ten times. The gene calls are TRBV30 and TRBJ1-5, with TRBD1 as a possible D gene (5 bases). V dropped 1 base and J dropped 5 bases, with 9 bases sitting between them. CDR1 is GTSNPN, CDR2 SVGIG, per germline (reference sequence). The CDR3 totals 13 residues. The CDR3 nucleotides read TGTGCCTGGAGTGGGGGGAGGGATCAGCCCCAGCATTTT. This translates into CAWSGGRDQPQHF.

The J gene is TRBJ1-1, the V gene TRBV6-5; D remains unclear. CDR1 is MNHEY, CDR2 SVGAGI, per germline. V shed 5 bases and J shed 11 bases, with 12 bases lying between them. The CDR3 runs 11 residues. CDR3 sequence reads: CASSTLSKAFF. The CDR3 region has the DNA TGTGCCAGCAGTACCCTATCTAAGGCTTTCTTT.

The rearrangement joins TRBV25-1 to TRBJ2-3, with 10 bases matching TRBD2. The CDR3 loop spans 18 amino acids. CDR1 is MGHDK and CDR2 is SYGVNS in the germline V gene. V lost 1 base, J lost 4 bases, and 11 bases stayed unmatched. The CDR3 here is CASSESRASGSFADTQYF. CDR3 coding DNA: TGTGCCAGCAGTGAATCGCGCGCTAGCGGGAGTTTCGCAGATACGCAGTATTTT. Filled out from reference TRBV25-1 and TRBJ2-3, the complete variable domain reads EADIYQTPRYLVIGTGKKITLECSQTMGHDKMYWYQQDPGMELHLIHYSYGVNSTEKGDLSSESTVSRIRTEHFPLTLESARPSHTSQYLCASSESRASGSFADTQYFGPGTRLTVL.